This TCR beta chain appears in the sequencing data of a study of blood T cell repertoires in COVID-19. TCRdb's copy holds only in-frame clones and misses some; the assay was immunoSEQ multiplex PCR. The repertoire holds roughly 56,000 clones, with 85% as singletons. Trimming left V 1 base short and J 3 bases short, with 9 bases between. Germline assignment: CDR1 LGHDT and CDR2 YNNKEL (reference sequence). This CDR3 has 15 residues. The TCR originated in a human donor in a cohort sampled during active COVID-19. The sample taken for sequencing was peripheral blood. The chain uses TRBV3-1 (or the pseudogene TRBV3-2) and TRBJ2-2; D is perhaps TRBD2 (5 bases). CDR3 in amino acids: CASSQARTYTGELFF. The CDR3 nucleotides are TGTGCCAGCAGCCAAGCTAGGACTTACACCGGGGAGCTGTTTTTT.